The subject of this entry is one T cell receptor (beta chain). Its antigen is not yet known. One base away there is no much larger clone; base qualities are not given. This specimen comes from a study of cytomegalovirus exposure and HLA in healthy donors (dated by TCRdb to the late 2010s). Some background on the complete study: An earlier analysis of around 600 of the donors reported more than 250 Gb of sequence data and about 100 million unique TCR beta sequences from about 179 million T cells. The later analysis used no new phenotypic data to find candidate immune exposures, relying instead on TCR beta sequences and their occurrence across donors. In a later genetic analysis, genome-wide SNP genotypes for about 65% of the 666 donors were used, and that subset was treated as a discovery cohort. The study aimed to test whether cataloging public T cell receptors could reveal signatures of past pathogen exposure. An early release covering around 630 HLA-typed donors comprised about 300 gigabases of sequencing data and roughly 85 million unique TCR sequences. The genetic ancestry cluster associated with self-reported Caucasian donors included approximately 85% of the 300 to 450 genotyped donors. To predict cytomegalovirus infection status, the study brought together high-throughput TCR immunosequencing, statistical association of individual TCRs with disease status, and machine learning. All discovery cohort repertoires had been generated on a single sequencing platform. Using immunosequencing, the study profiled T cell repertoires from fewer than 700 subjects and related those repertoires to cytomegalovirus serostatus. An earlier analysis of 587 of the donors applied high-throughput TCR beta sequencing to assess whether each TCR beta V gene segment acted as functional or pseudogenic. Roughly five DR-DQ haplotypes were treated as single units for association and clustering because of strong linkage in the cohort. A later analysis re-analyzed previously published TCR beta repertoires from 500 to 700 donors and added high-resolution HLA genotyping to study TCR occurrence patterns. HLA typing covered class I and class II loci at four-digit resolution. On average, about 200,000 unique TCR beta nucleotide sequences were sequenced per donor among 300 to 500 genotyped donors of the cohort, with roughly a sixth of those sequences being non-productive. The number of typed donors differed by locus: about 629-640 for A, B, C, DRB1 and DQB1; some 540 for DQA1; approximately 600 for DPA1; and approximately 450 for DPB1. Donor age, sex, ethnicity and CMV serostatus were compiled together with the repertoire data. In addition to the first cohort of approximately 650 subjects, a separate validation cohort of under 150 different subjects was used.

Taken from cysteine to phenylalanine, the CDR3 has 16 residues. Only the CDR3 DNA stays, 48 bases, in frame from base 1. At the junction V is shortened by 3 bases and J by 4 bases; bases outside the gene matches: 12. The germline V gene (reference sequence) yields MNHEY for CDR1 and SMNVEV for CDR2. The cohort was made up of approximately 670 healthy bone marrow donors. All cohort members were sampled while nominally healthy, although unrecorded immune exposures were likely present. The donor was CMV seropositive and belonged to the group of more than 250 seropositive cohort members. A peripheral blood sample was provided by each donor, and peripheral blood mononuclear cells were used for TCR beta sequencing. Genomic DNA was extracted from the blood cell samples with the Qiagen DNeasy Blood Extraction Kit. The full study reports these points: In a later analysis, the rate of TCR association differed among HLA loci, with DRB1 alleles having the most associated TCRs and HLA-C alleles having the fewest. Immune exposure information for the cohort was limited to CMV serostatus. Linkage disequilibrium might explain the correlated functional status among segregating V segments, but an unknown experimental factor could not be excluded. In this cohort, only TCR beta chains were sequenced, and detectable features were limited by the absence of alpha or paired-chain data. A cluster of highly shared sequence variants was judged likely to represent a technical artifact of the sequencing pipeline. Some IMGT-functional V segments, including TRBV6-2 and TRBV6-3, could not be told apart with the 87-base-pair reads, so those segments were excluded. In a later analysis, HLA-associated TCR beta chains were found to be more clonally expanded and to have lower generation probabilities than equally common non-associated chains. Across donors, most TCR sequences were observed very rarely, whereas some public TCRs were present in many individuals. In a later genetic analysis, fewer N-insertions in productive TCRs were reported among donors in an Asian-associated ancestry cluster than the approximately 710-donor mean. In a later analysis, about 16,000 TCR beta sequences were associated with specific HLA alleles at a false discovery rate of 0.05. Strong co-occurrence of HLA alleles, especially DR and DQ, made assigning TCR associations to individual alleles difficult. Because counts were too low, roughly 18 rarely observed V segments, including chromosome 9 orphons, were left out of the earlier analysis of over 550 of the donors. A few of the identified cytomegalovirus-associated TCR beta chains were confirmed in vitro to be specific for cytomegalovirus antigens. Roughly uniform sequencing depth across donors was assumed in presence/absence analyses, although this assumption may not hold. A further reported finding was that TCR beta sequences accurately predicted the HLA-A and HLA-B alleles for most subjects in the first cohort. In a later genetic analysis, a missense DCLRE1C variant was associated with V-gene and J-gene trimming of TCR beta chains, and the association was replicated in an independent cohort. An earlier analysis of several hundred of the donors showed that most TCR beta V segments appeared in productive rearrangements either about 87% or about 30% of the time, which broadly matched IMGT annotations. Because HLA typing was unavailable for some donors at each locus, only the typed subset was used in association tests. Several of the top co-occurrence clusters appeared to be linked to parvovirus B19, influenza, CMV and Epstein-Barr virus, according to a later analysis. A total of 150 or so TCR beta chains were listed by the study as associated with cytomegalovirus. In a later analysis, most CMV-associated TCR beta chains were found to appear HLA-restricted, with HLA associations seemingly driven largely by CMV exposure. The classifier was reported to diagnose cytomegalovirus status with high specificity and sensitivity in both the original and validation cohorts. It was suggested by the authors that the approach could potentially be generalized to other disease states and immunological phenotypes.

The library was produced with the immunoSEQ multiplex PCR assay. A mixture of 60 forward primers for TCR Vbeta segments and 13 reverse primers for TCR Jbeta segments was used in the multiplex PCR. The CDR3 region of rearranged TCR beta genes was amplified from genomic DNA with a multiplex PCR assay. Amplified TCR beta libraries were sequenced as 87-base-pair reads on the Illumina HiSeq System. For the original study's pipeline: In a later analysis, 70 million to 95 million unique TCR beta chains were counted across the roughly 700 repertoires, and around 10 million of these chains were shared by at least two donors. To remove PCR and sequencing errors, raw reads were error-corrected and collapsed into unique sequences using a nearest-neighbor algorithm that merged closely related sequences. V, D and J gene segments were assigned by aligning CDR3 sequences to IMGT reference sequences. For a sequence to be retained, a match of at least six nucleotides was required to both a V gene segment and a J gene segment. Rearrangements were called productive when the CDR3 lacked stop codons and stayed in frame with V and J; all others were non-productive. CDR3 was defined according to IMGT convention as the region running from the second conserved V-encoded cysteine to the conserved J-encoded phenylalanine. In an earlier analysis of around 540 of the donors, sequences lacking an unambiguous match to a single V gene segment were excluded. An earlier analysis of 500 to 600 of the donors classified V segments as functional when productive rearrangements were above 56.7% and as segregating when the standard deviation between donors was above 5%. A statistical classification framework was built to diagnose cytomegalovirus status from the catalog of TCR beta chain sequences. In a later analysis, V and J genes were assigned by comparing TCR nucleotide sequences against IMGT/GENE-DB human TR gene sequences. In a later analysis, CDR3 sequences and most-parsimonious VDJ recombination scenarios were assigned using the TCRdist pipeline. A later analysis defined each TCR beta chain by its CDR3 amino acid sequence plus V-gene family, and excluded reads lacking a unique V-gene family. A later analysis removed several hundred highly shared, low-generation-probability nucleotide sequences to deal with suspected cross-contamination and a sequencing artifact. In a later analysis, a clonal expansion index for each public chain was calculated from normalized within-repertoire ranks of inferred template counts. Generation probabilities in a later analysis came from a VDJ recombination model fitted to out-of-frame rearrangements, and those results were checked against IGoR. In a later analysis, hypergeometric tests were used to score TCR-TCR, TCR-HLA and TCR-CMV co-occurrence, with a repertoire-size bias correction applied to TCR pairs. A later analysis estimated false discovery rates by permuting HLA or CMV assignments 20 times. In a later analysis, co-occurring TCRs were grouped using DBSCAN, and TCRdist sequence similarity was added for clustering within HLA-allele-positive subsets. Co-occurrence clustering excluded repertoires with fewer than 30,000 or more than 120,000 public chains, plus five with anomalous nucleotide sharing. Drawn from immuneACCESS, this table holds only the in-frame rearrangements with V and J called that TCRdb kept. Clones are partly lost; checked studies trace under half to an unresolved V gene and leave the rest unexplained. V, J and clone size are those of that table, while D and trimming were read from the DNA. The sample contains more than 95,000 clones, over 65% of them found a single time. 11% of the sample is taken by the ten largest.

The sequence derives from a woman between 50 and 59 years old in good health and CMV-seropositive. Sequenced: PBMCs. The rearranged segments are TRBV27 and TRBJ2-7, with TRBD2 identical over 7 junction bases. For the CDR3, the sequence is CASSFSLGGGPYEQYF. The nucleotide sequence reads as follows: TGTGCCAGCAGTTTTTCGTTGGGGGGAGGGCCTTACGAGCAGTACTTC.